The 32 T cell receptor beta chains given below trace back to one sample, sequenced in a study of sequential checkpoint blockade in melanoma. Treatment: randomized to nivolumab then ipilimumab (arm A) or the reverse (arm B). The repertoire was sequenced with immunoSEQ multiplex PCR; TCRdb's copy has only in-frame clones and lacks some. Among around 15,000 clones listed, approximately 93% were seen once. The material sequenced was CD8+ T cells sorted from blood (inferred from file names), taken from a patient given nivolumab and ipilimumab in sequence. The origin of the receptors is a human donor with melanoma.

The J gene is TRBJ1-1, the V gene TRBV5-6; D possibly corresponds to TRBD1 (5 bases). The germline CDR1 and CDR2 sequences are SGHDT and YYEEEE. The CDR3 runs to 15 residues. V lost 1 base and J 6 bases, leaving 16 bases between the germline ends. The CDR3: CASSLIGQGPPEAFF. CDR3 in DNA: TGTGCCAGCAGCTTGATCGGGCAGGGTCCCCCTGAAGCTTTCTTT.

The chain couples TRBV28 to TRBJ2-7; TRBD2 agrees at 10 bases. Germline CDR1 reads MDHEN; CDR2 reads SYDVKM. The ends lost 5 bases at V and 5 bases at J; junction bases unmatched: 18. This CDR3 contains 18 residues. CDR3 sequence reads: CASSNRVSSGRWFDEQYF. The CDR3 DNA sequence: TGTGCCAGCAGTAACAGGGTGTCTAGCGGGAGATGGTTCGACGAGCAGTACTTC.

V is TRBV4-1 and J is TRBJ1-2; D is undetermined. Germline loops: CDR1 MGHRA, CDR2 YSYEKL. The V gene lost 4 bases and the J gene lost 14 bases, with 23 bases spanning the gap. The CDR3 is made up of 14 amino acids. The CDR3 DNA follows: TGCGCCAGCAGCCCGGGAAACAGCGCTTCGATGGGGACCTTC. Translation gives CASSPGNSASMGTF.

V usage is TRBV29-1 and J usage is TRBJ1-2; 10 positions agree with TRBD1. The CDR3 loop spans 17 amino acids. Germline V CDR1 and CDR2: SQVTM, ANQGSEA. V shed 4 bases, J shed 5 bases, and the junction held 16 bases outside the gene matches. The CDR3 nucleotides read TGCAGCGTTGTAGGTCGGGACAGGGGCCTCGTTGGGTATGGCTACACCTTC. It specifies CSVVGRDRGLVGYGYTF.

The chain uses TRBV19 and TRBJ2-7; possible D gene TRBD1, 6 bases. CDR3 length equals 17 residues. Germline loops: CDR1 LNHDA, CDR2 SQIVND (reference sequence). V lost 7 bases, J lost 0 bases, and 22 bases lay in between. The chain's CDR3 is CASTKLGRDKDSYEQYF. The CDR3 region has the DNA TGTGCCAGTACCAAATTGGGTAGGGACAAAGACTCCTACGAGCAGTACTTC.

The rearrangement uses TRBV7-9 and TRBJ1-2, with 7 bases that match TRBD1. This CDR3 has 13 amino acids. The germline gives CDR1 SEHNR, CDR2 FQNEAQ (reference sequence). After removal of 4 bases from V and 7 bases from J, the junction contained 6 bases not matched to a gene. CDR3 bases: TGTGCCAGCAGCTCCTCAGACAGGGTTGGCTACACCTTC. It codes for CASSSSDRVGYTF.

The rearrangement links TRBV27 to TRBJ2-7; 9 nucleotides agree with TRBD2. The CDR3 extends over 14 amino acids. Losses at the gene ends were 3 bases for V and 1 base for J; bases not matched to a gene: 1. The germline gives CDR1 MNHEY, CDR2 SMNVEV (reference sequence). For the CDR3, the DNA is TGTGCCAGCAGTTTGCGGGAGGGGTCCTACGAGCAGTACTTC. Amino acid sequence: CASSLREGSYEQYF.

The chain carries TRBV30 and TRBJ1-6, with D possibly matching TRBD1 (5 bases). Per germline, CDR1 GTSNPN and CDR2 SVGIG (reference sequence). Trimming took 5 bases from V and 5 from J, leaving 10 bases between them. The CDR3 covers 13 residues. CDR3: CAWQGVHNSPLHF. CDR3 nucleotides: TGTGCCTGGCAGGGTGTTCATAATTCACCCCTCCACTTT.

The V and J genes are TRBV2 and TRBJ2-7, with a weak D call TRBD1 (6 bases). Germline CDR1 and CDR2: SNHLY and FYNNEI. Trimming took off 3 bases at V and 4 bases at J, with 19 bases between the two ends. The length of the CDR3 is 16 residues. CDR3 sequence reads: CASSETPETRGYEQYV. For the CDR3, the DNA is TGTGCCAGCAGTGAGACTCCAGAGACGAGGGGGTACGAGCAGTACGTC.

The rearrangement joins TRBV7-8 to TRBJ2-7; D is unclear. Germline loops: CDR1 SGHVS, CDR2 FQNEAQ. The CDR3 sequence is 11 residues long. Trimming removed 4 bases from V and 4 bases from J, with 5 bases in between. The CDR3 is CASSSPYEQYF. The CDR3 region has the DNA TGTGCCAGCAGCTCCCCGTACGAGCAGTACTTC.

This clone was observed a single time. The genes are TRBV7-9 and TRBJ1-2; 8 bases line up with TRBD1. The CDR3 length is 16 residues. The V segment lost 3 bases and the J segment 0 bases; nucleotides outside the gene matches: 6. Germline-derived CDR1 and CDR2 are SEHNR and FQNEAQ (reference sequence). CDR3 loop: CASSFMTGETNYGYTF. The DNA for the CDR3 is TGTGCCAGCAGCTTCATGACAGGGGAGACTAACTATGGCTACACCTTC.

V is TRBV4-2 and J is TRBJ2-7; D is possibly TRBD1 (6 bases). CDR1 and CDR2 from the germline V gene are LGHNA and YNFKEQ. The CDR3 has 15 amino acids. Trimming took off 0 bases at V and 0 bases at J, with 9 bases between the two ends. CDR3 loop: CASSQDRGSSYEQYF. DNA for the CDR3: TGTGCCAGCAGCCAAGACAGGGGCAGCTCCTACGAGCAGTACTTC.

The J gene is TRBJ1-2, the V gene TRBV28; weak D call: TRBD1 (6 bases). The CDR3 contains 14 residues. V was pared by 3 bases and J by 5 bases, with 13 bases between. Per the germline V gene, CDR1 is MDHEN and CDR2 is SYDVKM. For the CDR3, the DNA is TGTGCCAGCAGTTTCCGTGGACAGTTGTATGGCTACACCTTC. Translation gives CASSFRGQLYGYTF.

J is TRBJ1-5 and V is TRBV19; perhaps TRBD1 as D (5 bases). The V end lost 4 bases, the J end lost 0 bases, and 13 bases lay between the germline ends. CDR1 and CDR2 from the germline V gene are LNHDA and SQIVND (reference sequence). The CDR3 contains 16 residues. The CDR3 DNA sequence: TGTGCCAGTAGTAACCACAGGAGTATTAGCAATCAGCCCCAGCATTTT. This gives the protein CASSNHRSISNQPQHF.

This clone came up once. This sequence joins TRBV7-9 and TRBJ1-4; 7 bases map to TRBD1. This CDR3 region has 15 residues. The V segment lost 5 bases and the J segment 3 bases; nucleotides outside the gene matches: 6. Germline CDR1 SEHNR, CDR2 FQNEAQ (reference sequence). The DNA for the CDR3 is TGTGCCAGCAGCGTAGGGACAGTCCCTAATGAAAAACTGTTTTTT. Translating gives CASSVGTVPNEKLFF.

The V gene is TRBV9, the J gene TRBJ2-2; 7 nucleotides agree with TRBD1. This CDR3 has 17 residues. Germline lookup yields CDR1 SGDLS and CDR2 YYNGEE. V lost 3 bases to trimming and J lost 1 base; unmatched junction nucleotides: 9. The CDR3 here is CASSAPRQGRNTGELFF. CDR3 sequence (DNA): TGTGCCAGCAGCGCCCCTCGACAGGGAAGGAACACCGGGGAGCTGTTTTTT.

V and J are TRBV5-1 and TRBJ1-1; D is ambiguous. The germline V gene encodes CDR1 SGHRS and CDR2 YFSETQ. V lost 0 bases, J lost 1 base, and 4 bases lay in between. CDR3 length: 13 residues. As DNA, the CDR3 is TGCGCCAGCAGCTTGGGCGGGAACACTGAAGCTTTCTTT. Its protein product is CASSLGGNTEAFF.

The chain has TRBV9 and TRBJ1-1, with D hard to call. The CDR3 covers 14 residues. Germline V gene lookup returns CDR1 SGDLS and CDR2 YYNGEE. Trimming removed 0 bases from V and 1 base from J, with 7 bases in between. In nucleotides, the CDR3 is TGTGCCAGCAGCGTAGAGACGGGGAACACTGAAGCTTTCTTT. Its protein product is CASSVETGNTEAFF.

The chain links TRBV19 to TRBJ2-7, with 7 nucleotides matching TRBD2. Germline-derived CDR1 and CDR2 are LNHDA and SQIVND (reference sequence). Trimming removed 3 bases from V and 5 bases from J; junction bases left unmatched: 1. This CDR3 has 12 residues. The CDR3 sequence is CASSMGGDEQYF. CDR3 in DNA: TGTGCCAGTAGTATGGGAGGGGACGAGCAGTACTTC.

Of note for this clone: The same CDR3 arises from other DNA sequences in this sample as well. Here the CDR3 reads CASSRGRSYEQYF. The CDR3 DNA reads TGTGCCAGCAGTCGGGGGAGATCCTACGAGCAGTACTTC. J is TRBJ2-7 and V is TRBV5-4; D might be TRBD2 (6 bases). This CDR3 has 13 amino acids. CDR1 SGHNT and CDR2 YYREEE come from the germline V gene (reference sequence). V was shortened by 5 bases and J by 1 base, with 10 bases between the two germline ends.

The chain couples TRBV7-9 to TRBJ1-6; possibly TRBD1 for D (5 bases). Per germline, CDR1 SEHNR and CDR2 FQNEAQ (reference sequence). V was cut by 1 base and J by 8 bases, with 12 bases left in between. The CDR3 sequence is 15 residues long. In nucleotides, the CDR3 is TGTGCCAGCAGCTTAGTGGGGGGAACCCATTCACCCCTCCACTTT. Encoded protein: CASSLVGGTHSPLHF.

The rearrangement joins TRBV27 to TRBJ1-2; 8 bases match TRBD1. This CDR3 has 14 residues. From germline, CDR1 is MNHEY and CDR2 SMNVEV (reference sequence). Trimming at V came to 6 bases and at J to 8 bases, leaving 11 bases not matched to a gene. CDR3 DNA: TGTGCCAGCAGCTTGAGGACAGGGTTCGGGGGCTACACCTTC. The encoded protein is CASSLRTGFGGYTF.

The chain employs TRBV5-1 and TRBJ1-1; unclear D gene. Germline V gene data show CDR1 as SGHRS and CDR2 as YFSETQ. Trimming removed 4 bases at V and 1 base at J, with 14 bases between. This CDR3 has 15 residues. The chain's CDR3 is CASSALEEPNTEAFF. CDR3 nucleotide sequence: TGCGCCAGCAGCGCCCTGGAGGAGCCGAACACTGAAGCTTTCTTT. Together with reference TRBV5-1 and TRBJ1-1, the CDR3 gives the full variable domain: KAGVTQTPRYLIKTRGQQVTLSCSPISGHRSVSWYQQTPGQGLQFLFEYFSETQRNKGNFPGRFSGRQFSNSRSEMNVSTLELGDSALYLCASSALEEPNTEAFFGQGTRLTVV.

The gene calls are TRBV5-6 and TRBJ1-6; D ambiguous. The germline CDR1 and CDR2 sequences are SGHDT and YYEEEE. The CDR3 runs 15 residues. Trimming removed 4 bases at V and 7 bases at J, with 15 bases between. The CDR3 spells CASSGEGEGNSPLHF. DNA of the CDR3: TGTGCCAGCAGCGGGGAAGGCGAGGGAAATTCACCCCTCCACTTT.

The rearrangement joins TRBV5-1 to TRBJ2-7, with D perhaps TRBD2 (7 bases). There are 14 residues in the CDR3. Between the trimmed V and J ends, which lost 4 bases and 6 bases, there was a span of 17 bases. The germline V gene has CDR1 SGHRS and CDR2 YFSETQ. The CDR3 spells CASSGGGVPTEQYF. CDR3 DNA sequence: TGCGCCAGCAGCGGGGGGGGCGTTCCGACCGAGCAGTACTTC.

As DNA, the CDR3 is TGTGCCAGCAGTTTGAGAGGGACAGGGCACACTGAAGCTTTCTTT. Residues: CASSLRGTGHTEAFF. This chain joins TRBV27 and TRBJ1-1; 9 nucleotides align to TRBD1. V was pared by 3 bases and J by 3 bases, with 5 bases of the junction left unmatched. The CDR3 loop spans 15 amino acids. CDR1 MNHEY and CDR2 SMNVEV come from the germline V gene (reference sequence).

The chain carries TRBV13 and TRBJ1-5; tentative D call: TRBD1 (5 bases). V dropped 0 bases and J dropped 6 bases, with 12 bases sitting between them. The CDR3 runs to 15 residues. The germline gives CDR1 PRHDT, CDR2 FYEKMQ (reference sequence). In nucleotides, the CDR3 is TGTGCCAGCAGCTTAGGAGGGGATAGAGGTCAGCCCCAGCATTTT. It translates to CASSLGGDRGQPQHF.

The chain combines TRBV19 with TRBJ2-7; 7 bases map to TRBD1. Looked up from germline, CDR1 is LNHDA and CDR2 is SQIVND (reference sequence). Trimming removed 2 bases from V and 0 bases from J; junction bases left unmatched: 4. CDR3 length: 15 residues. The CDR3: CASSIQGDYSYEQYF. The CDR3, as DNA: TGTGCCAGTAGTATACAGGGGGATTACTCCTACGAGCAGTACTTC.

This clone appeared a single time. The CDR3 reads CASSLVAGGLGGYNEQFF. The CDR3 DNA is TGTGCCAGCAGTTTGGTAGCGGGAGGCCTGGGAGGCTACAATGAGCAGTTCTTC. The chain combines TRBV27 with TRBJ2-1; 10 bases agree with TRBD2. With V trimmed by 3 bases and J by 3 bases, 11 bases remained unmatched. The germline V gene encodes CDR1 MNHEY and CDR2 SMNVEV (reference sequence). This CDR3 has 18 residues.

This rearrangement joins TRBV9 to TRBJ1-3, with unresolved D. The CDR3 extends over 16 amino acids. In germline, CDR1 is SGDLS, CDR2 YYNGEE. V gave up 4 bases and J gave up 0 bases, with 14 bases separating them. The CDR3 coding sequence is TGTGCCAGCAGCCTACAGAAGGAAAACTCTGGAAACACCATATATTTT. Encoded protein: CASSLQKENSGNTIYF.

The chain recombines TRBV5-4 with TRBJ1-1; perhaps TRBD1 as D (6 bases). The V gene's germline CDR1 is SGHNT and CDR2 YYREEE (reference sequence). V lost 4 bases and J lost 7, with 17 bases in between. This CDR3 comprises 14 residues. CDR3 amino acids: CASSDPLRGLEAFF. The CDR3 coding sequence is TGTGCCAGCAGCGATCCCCTCAGGGGCCTTGAAGCTTTCTTT. The full variable domain, rest sourced from reference TRBV5-4 and TRBJ1-1, is ETGVTQSPTHLIKTRGQQVTLRCSSQSGHNTVSWYQQALGQGPQFIFQYYREEENGRGNFPPRFSGLQFPNYSSELNVNALELDDSALYLCASSDPLRGLEAFFGQGTRLTVV.

The chain recombines TRBV4-1 with TRBJ1-3; TRBD1 might be the D (5 bases). Trimming took 4 bases from V and 0 from J, leaving 13 bases between them. The CDR3 covers 16 residues. The germline CDR1 and CDR2 sequences are MGHRA and YSYEKL. The CDR3 DNA is TGCGCCAGCAGCCCAGACCCGGGGGGCTCTGGAAACACCATATATTTT. It codes for CASSPDPGGSGNTIYF.